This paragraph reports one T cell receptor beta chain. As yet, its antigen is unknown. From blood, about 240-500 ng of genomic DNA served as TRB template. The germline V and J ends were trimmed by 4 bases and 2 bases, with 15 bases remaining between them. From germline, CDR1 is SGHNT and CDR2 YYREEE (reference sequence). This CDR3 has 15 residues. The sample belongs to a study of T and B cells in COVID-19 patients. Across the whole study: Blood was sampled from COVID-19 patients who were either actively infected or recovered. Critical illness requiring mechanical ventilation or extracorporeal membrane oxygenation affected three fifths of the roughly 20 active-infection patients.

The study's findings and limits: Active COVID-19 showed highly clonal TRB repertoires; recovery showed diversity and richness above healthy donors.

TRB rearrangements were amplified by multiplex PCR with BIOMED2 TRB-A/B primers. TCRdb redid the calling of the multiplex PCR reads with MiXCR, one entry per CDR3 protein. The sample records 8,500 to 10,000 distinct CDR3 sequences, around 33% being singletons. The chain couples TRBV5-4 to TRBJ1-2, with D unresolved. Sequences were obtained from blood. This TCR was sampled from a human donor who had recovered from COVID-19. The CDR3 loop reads CASSHDPYANYGYTF. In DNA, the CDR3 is TGTGCCAGCAGCCACGACCCTTACGCGAACTATGGCTACACCTTC. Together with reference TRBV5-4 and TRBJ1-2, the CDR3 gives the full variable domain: ETGVTQSPTHLIKTRGQQVTLRCSSQSGHNTVSWYQQALGQGPQFIFQYYREEENGRGNFPPRFSGLQFPNYSSELNVNALELDDSALYLCASSHDPYANYGYTFGSGTRLTVV.